Listed below are T cell receptor beta chains from one sample, sequenced in a study of cytomegalovirus exposure and HLA in healthy donors. Data came from immunoSEQ multiplex PCR; TCRdb stores just in-frame clones and leaves some out. This repertoire shows some 110,000 clones, around 64% found once; its top ten account for roughly 8.4%. The sample consisted of PBMCs. The receptor source for this set is a man aged 25 to 45 in good health and CMV-seropositive. Each CDR3 is given with its conserved first and last residue. D genes are given only for firm matches. Size is omitted from some rows. Given values are once, few, many or a class for expanded clones.

V gene	D gene	clone size	J gene	CDR3 DNA	CDR3 protein
TRBV5-1	-	-	TRBJ1-1	TGCGCCAGCAGCCCCTGGACAGTTAAGAACACTGAAGCTTTCTTT	CASSPWTVKNTEAFF
TRBV4-1	-	-	TRBJ2-1	TGCGCCAGCAGAGAGGGGGCCTACAATGAGCAGTTCTTC	CASREGAYNEQFF
TRBV7-2	-	-	TRBJ1-6	TGTGCCAGCAGCTTACTCCCAGGGGACTCACCCCTCCACTTT	CASSLLPGDSPLHF
TRBV6-5	-	few	TRBJ1-1	TGTGCCAGCAGTTACTTTTCAGGGCTCACTGAAGCTTTCTTT	CASSYFSGLTEAFF
TRBV28	TRBD1	-	TRBJ2-2	TGTGCCAGCAGTTTCGGGGGCCCTATGGGACAGGGTAGGAGCGGGGAGCTGTTTTTT	CASSFGGPMGQGRSGELFF
TRBV5-1	TRBD1	few	TRBJ2-7	TGCGCCAGCAGCCCGAGACAGGGGAGAGGATACGAGCAGTACTTC	CASSPRQGRGYEQYF
TRBV5-4	TRBD1	-	TRBJ2-2	TGTGCCAGCAGCTTCTCCGGGACAGGGGACACCGGGGAGCTGTTTTTT	CASSFSGTGDTGELFF
TRBV5-1	-	-	TRBJ2-1	TGCGCCAGCAGCTTACAGGGTGGTTCCTACAATGAGCAGTTCTTC	CASSLQGGSYNEQFF
TRBV30	TRBD1	-	TRBJ1-2	TGTGCCTGGAGACAACCGGGACAGGGGGCGCGGGGCTACACCTTC	CAWRQPGQGARGYTF
TRBV18	-	-	TRBJ1-6	TGTGCCAGCTCACCGGGGAGTGCAGATAATTCACCCCTCCACTTT	CASSPGSADNSPLHF
TRBV5-1	-	-	TRBJ1-2	TGCGCCACCAAACGACAGCCCCCCAACTATGGCTACACCTTC	CATKRQPPNYGYTF
TRBV9	-	-	TRBJ2-1	TGTGCCAGCAGCGCCGGCTTCGGAGGGAATGAGCAGTTCTTC	CASSAGFGGNEQFF
TRBV9	-	few	TRBJ1-3	TGTGCCAGCAGCGGAGGACAGCGCTCTGGAAACACCATATATTTT	CASSGGQRSGNTIYF
TRBV7-8	-	-	TRBJ2-7	TGTGCCAGCAGCCCGCCCCGGGTGGGGGGAATCTACGAGCAGTACTTC	CASSPPRVGGIYEQYF
TRBV5-1	TRBD1	once	TRBJ2-3	TGCGCCAGCACGCTAACAGGGGATTGGGCAGATACGCAGTATTTT	CASTLTGDWADTQYF
TRBV5-6	-	-	TRBJ2-3	TGTGCCAGCAGCCCCGACAGGATTTCAGATACGCAGTATTTT	CASSPDRISDTQYF
TRBV7-9	-	-	TRBJ2-1	TGTGCCAGCAGCGGCCAGGACAGATACAATGAGCAGTTCTTC	CASSGQDRYNEQFF
TRBV4-2	TRBD2	-	TRBJ2-1	TGTGCCAGCAGCCAATTTTTTGGGGAGGGCCCTCGGAAATTCTTC	CASSQFFGEGPRKFF
TRBV27	-	once	TRBJ2-5	TGTGCCAGCAGTTTACCAGGTGGAGAGACCCAGTACTTC	CASSLPGGETQYF
TRBV21-1	-	-	TRBJ2-1	TGTGCCAGCAGCAAAGGGACTCTAGCGGGCTGGTACAATGAGCAGTTCTTC	CASSKGTLAGWYNEQFF
TRBV4-1	TRBD1	few	TRBJ1-4	TGCGCCAGCAGCCAGCGCACAGGGGGGGGTAATGAAAAACTGTTTTTT	CASSQRTGGGNEKLFF
TRBV6-1	TRBD1	-	TRBJ2-1	TGTGCCAGCAGCCCGGACAGGGCAATCATCAATGAGCAGTTCTTC	CASSPDRAIINEQFF
TRBV11-2	-	-	TRBJ2-1	TGTGCCAGCAGCTCCCAGAGGCTAGCGTCCGACAATGAGCAGTTCTTC	CASSSQRLASDNEQFF
TRBV15	TRBD1	-	TRBJ1-4	TGTGCCACCAGCACCCCGGGACAGGGCCTTAATGAAAAACTGTTTTTT	CATSTPGQGLNEKLFF
TRBV6-1	TRBD1	-	TRBJ1-2	TGTGCCAGCAGTGAAGATACCGGGACAGGGTATGGCTACACCTTC	CASSEDTGTGYGYTF
TRBV7-3	TRBD2	few	TRBJ2-2	TGTGCCAGCAGCCGTGGACTAGCGGGAACCGGGGAGCTGTTTTTT	CASSRGLAGTGELFF
TRBV7-6	TRBD1	-	TRBJ1-4	TGTGCCAGCAGCTTAGAGTTGACGGGACAGCCGAATGAAAAACTATTCTTT	CASSLELTGQPNEKLFF
TRBV30	-	-	TRBJ2-3	TGTGCCTGGAGTAAGACAACTAGCACAGATACGCAGTATTTT	CAWSKTTSTDTQYF
TRBV9	TRBD1	-	TRBJ2-3	TGTGCCAGCAGGAGGACAGGGGTACCCACAGATACGCAGTATTTT	CASRRTGVPTDTQYF
TRBV19	-	-	TRBJ1-5	TGTGCCAGTAGCCTAGGCGGGGGCCTGGGTCAGCCCCAGCATTTT	CASSLGGGLGQPQHF
TRBV7-2	-	-	TRBJ1-6	TGTGCCAGCGGCCAGTCATTATCACCCCTCCACTTT	CASGQSLSPLHF
TRBV25-1	-	-	TRBJ1-4	TGTGCCAGCAGTGAATTTGGACAGATCTCCCTGTTTTTT	CASSEFGQISLFF
TRBV11-2	TRBD2	-	TRBJ2-7	TGTGCCAGCAGCTTAGTGGGCGCGGGGGGGCCTAGTTACGAGCAGTACTTC	CASSLVGAGGPSYEQYF
TRBV19	TRBD1	-	TRBJ2-1	TGTGCCAGTAGTACCGGGACAGGAGTATACAATGAGCAGTTCTTC	CASSTGTGVYNEQFF
TRBV19	TRBD1	-	TRBJ1-1	TGTGCCAGTAGTCCTGGGACAGGTTTTACGAACACTGAAGCTTTCTTT	CASSPGTGFTNTEAFF
TRBV11-3	-	-	TRBJ2-1	TGTGCCAGCAGCTTACAGGATGAGCAGTTCTTC	CASSLQDEQFF
TRBV11-3	-	few	TRBJ2-1	TGTGCCAGCGGTGGCTCCGAGGCATCCTACAATGAGCAGTTCTTC	CASGGSEASYNEQFF
TRBV5-8	-	-	TRBJ1-4	TGTGCCAGCCCCCAGGAGGGGGAAAAACTGTTTTTT	CASPQEGEKLFF
TRBV6-6	TRBD1	-	TRBJ1-1	TGTGCCAGCACCCTATCGACAGGGAATCCGAACACTGAAGCTTTCTTT	CASTLSTGNPNTEAFF
TRBV19	TRBD1	-	TRBJ1-1	TGTGCCAGTAGTGTCGGACAGGGAATGGCTGAAGCTTTCTTT	CASSVGQGMAEAFF
TRBV5-1	-	-	TRBJ2-7	TGCGCCAGCAGCTTCGACAGTTCCTACGAGCAGTACTTC	CASSFDSSYEQYF
TRBV11-3	-	-	TRBJ2-2	TGTGCCAGCAGCTTCCTCAGGGGTAACACCGGGGAGCTGTTTTTT	CASSFLRGNTGELFF
TRBV6-6	TRBD1	-	TRBJ1-1	TGTGCCAGCAGTCCGGGACAGGGGAACACTGAAGCTTTCTTT	CASSPGQGNTEAFF
TRBV6-5	TRBD1	-	TRBJ2-3	TGTGCCAGCAGTTCCCTTGACAGGGGGTGGTCAGATACGCAGTATTTT	CASSSLDRGWSDTQYF
TRBV27	TRBD2	-	TRBJ2-3	TGTGCCAGCAGTTTAGTTCGGGGGGGCCCAGATACGCAGTATTTT	CASSLVRGGPDTQYF
TRBV5-1	-	few	TRBJ2-7	TGCGCCAGCAGCCCTACGGACCTCAGGCGGGACGAGCAGTACTTC	CASSPTDLRRDEQYF
TRBV18	TRBD1	few	TRBJ1-1	TGTGCCAGCTCACCACTGACAGGGCGAACTGAAGCTTTCTTT	CASSPLTGRTEAFF
TRBV9	-	-	TRBJ2-2	TGTGCCAGCAGCGTATCAGGTGGGGCGTCCTGGGAGCTGTTTTTT	CASSVSGGASWELFF
TRBV5-4	-	-	TRBJ2-5	TGTGCCAGCAGCTTGGGTCAGGAACAAGGAGGAGAGACCCAGTACTTC	CASSLGQEQGGETQYF
TRBV6-4	-	-	TRBJ1-4	TGTGCCAGCAGTGACAACGAGGGTGAAAAACTGTTTTTT	CASSDNEGEKLFF
TRBV30	-	-	TRBJ1-1	TGTGCCTGGGTCCCTATTACACAGGGCCGGGGCACTGAAGCTTTCTTT	CAWVPITQGRGTEAFF
TRBV6-1	TRBD2	once	TRBJ2-3	TGTGCCAGCATCGGAGCGGGGGGGTTGTATACGCAGTATTTT	CASIGAGGLYTQYF
TRBV5-1	TRBD2	-	TRBJ2-3	TGCGCCAGCAGGAATAGCGGGGGGAAGGCAGATACGCAGTATTTT	CASRNSGGKADTQYF
TRBV10-2	-	few	TRBJ1-4	TGCGCCAGCAGTGAGTCAGGACAGATATGGGATGAAAAACTGTTTTTT	CASSESGQIWDEKLFF
TRBV5-1	-	-	TRBJ1-5	TGCGCCAGCAGCTTGAACAGGGACCAGCCCCAGCATTTT	CASSLNRDQPQHF
TRBV29-1	-	-	TRBJ1-1	TGCAGCGCCCCTCCTAGGGGTCGAAACACTGAAGCTTTCTTT	CSAPPRGRNTEAFF
TRBV5-1	TRBD1	-	TRBJ1-2	TGCGCCAGCAGCGAAGGCAGGGGGCGTTTGGTCTATGGCTACACCTTC	CASSEGRGRLVYGYTF
TRBV19	-	-	TRBJ1-5	TGTGCCAGTAGTATAGATCCCGATCAGCCCCAGCATTTT	CASSIDPDQPQHF
TRBV18	-	-	TRBJ2-5	TGTGCCAGCTCACCGAGGGTAGGAGAGACCCAGTACTTC	CASSPRVGETQYF